This T cell receptor beta chain comes out of a study of cytomegalovirus exposure and HLA in healthy donors. This clone was seen a few times. The antigen remains unidentified. Germline CDR1 reads MDHEN; CDR2 reads SYDVKM. CDR3 length equals 13 residues. After removal of 4 bases from V and 12 bases from J, the junction contained 8 bases not matched to a gene. 60 Vbeta and 13 Jbeta primers were used in PCR. Data came from immunoSEQ multiplex PCR; TCRdb stores just in-frame clones and leaves some out. The top ten hold around 5.8% of the sample, which has 90,000 to 150,000 clones, about 8.6% seen once. General study findings and limits: Among donors in an Asian-associated ancestry cluster, a later analysis reportedly found fewer N-insertions than the roughly 650-donor mean.

The receptor was derived from a woman in her thirties or forties in good health and CMV-seropositive. Sequenced material: PBMCs. This sequence joins TRBV28 and TRBJ1-1; the match to TRBD1 covers 10 bases. CDR3 in DNA: TGTGCCAGCAGTTACCCAGGGACAGGGGAAACTTTCTTT. This sequence encodes CASSYPGTGETFF.